This T cell receptor (beta chain) is from a study of blood T cell repertoires in COVID-19. As for the study in general: Material from acute and convalescent COVID-19 was sourced from the United States, Italy and Spain.

The CDR3 is made up of 17 amino acids. Germline CDR1 and CDR2: SGHVS and FQNEAQ. V was pared by 5 bases and J by 1 base, with 20 bases between. Per the study methods: Reference gene primer amplification gave nucleated cell count estimates. Measured with immunoSEQ multiplex PCR; TCRdb has only the in-frame clones, and not every one. Clone size and V and J calls were adopted from that table, with D and trimming inferred from the DNA. Of approximately 150,000 clones listed, around 80% were seen once; the top ten hold about 5%. This clonotype originated in a woman aged 50 to 60 with acute or convalescent COVID-19. V gene TRBV7-8 combines with J gene TRBJ2-5, with D possibly matching TRBD2 (5 bases). Material for sequencing was peripheral blood. The CDR3 region has the DNA TGTGCCAGCAGCCGAGGGCCCCCTTTGGCAGGCCAAGAGACCCAGTACTTC. This codes for CASSRGPPLAGQETQYF.